Here is one TCR beta chain with its context. Its antigen remains unidentified. This entry is derived from a study of shared clonotypes between healthy human individuals. Across the study: There were three CD4 naive, three CD4 memory, two CD8 naive and one CD8 memory plates per donor. Study outcomes and limitations: Incompleteness in sorted-subset sequencing, despite large depth, was shown by rarefaction.

CD45RO-negative, CCR7-positively selected cells formed the naive CD8 fraction, excluding terminally differentiated effector memory CD45RA+ cells. An assay was performed, and its level was deep. TCRdb keeps only in-frame clones here, not all; method: immunoSEQ multiplex PCR. This table has roughly 2,000,000 clones, approximately 94% appearing once. Germline V gives CDR1 LGHNA, CDR2 YSLEER. V shed 0 bases and J shed 4 bases, with 15 bases lying between them. The CDR3 consists of 16 residues. The specimen sequenced was naive CD8+ T cells sorted from blood. V gene TRBV4-3 combines with J gene TRBJ2-5, with unresolved D. The origin of this receptor is a man aged 18 to 30 in good health. CDR3 DNA sequence: TGCGCCAGCAGCCAAGATCCATACCCCAGCGTAGAGACCCAGTACTTC. It specifies CASSQDPYPSVETQYF.